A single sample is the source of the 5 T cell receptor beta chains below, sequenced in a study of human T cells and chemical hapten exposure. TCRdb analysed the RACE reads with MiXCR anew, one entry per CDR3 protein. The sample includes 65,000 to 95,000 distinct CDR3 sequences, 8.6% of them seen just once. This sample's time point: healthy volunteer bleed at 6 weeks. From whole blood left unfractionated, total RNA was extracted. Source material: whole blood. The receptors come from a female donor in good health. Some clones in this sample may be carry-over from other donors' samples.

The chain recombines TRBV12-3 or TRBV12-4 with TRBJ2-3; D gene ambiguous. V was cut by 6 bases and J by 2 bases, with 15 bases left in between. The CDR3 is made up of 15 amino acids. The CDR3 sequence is CASSRAVIDTDTQYF. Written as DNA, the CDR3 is TGTGCCAGCAGCCGAGCAGTAATCGACACAGATACGCAGTATTTT.

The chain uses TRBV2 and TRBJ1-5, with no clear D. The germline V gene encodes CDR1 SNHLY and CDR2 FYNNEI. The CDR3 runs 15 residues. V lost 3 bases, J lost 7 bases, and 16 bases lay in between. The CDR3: CASSDGLSGGQPQHF. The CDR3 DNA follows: TGTGCCAGCAGTGACGGCTTATCAGGAGGCCAGCCCCAGCATTTT.

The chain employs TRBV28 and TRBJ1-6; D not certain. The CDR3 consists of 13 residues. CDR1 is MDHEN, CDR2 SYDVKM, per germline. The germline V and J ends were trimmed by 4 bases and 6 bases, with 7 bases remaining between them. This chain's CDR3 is CASSSQFNSPLHF. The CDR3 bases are TGTGCCAGCAGTTCTCAGTTTAATTCACCCCTCCACTTT.

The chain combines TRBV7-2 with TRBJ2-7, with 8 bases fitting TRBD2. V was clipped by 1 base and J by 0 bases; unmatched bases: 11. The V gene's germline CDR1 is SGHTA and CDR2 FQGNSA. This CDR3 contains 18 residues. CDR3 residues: CASSLVATGGHDSYEQYF. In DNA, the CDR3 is TGTGCCAGCAGCTTAGTGGCAACGGGGGGGCATGACTCCTACGAGCAGTACTTC.

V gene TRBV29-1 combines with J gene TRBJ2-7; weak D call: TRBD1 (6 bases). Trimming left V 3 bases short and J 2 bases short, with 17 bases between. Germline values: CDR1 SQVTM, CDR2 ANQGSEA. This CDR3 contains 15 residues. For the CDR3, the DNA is TGCAGCGTTGACGGGGTTAGGGGGACCCCCTACGAGCAGTACTTC. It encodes CSVDGVRGTPYEQYF.